This is a list of T cell receptor beta chains from one sample in a study of control samples from healthy donors and cancer patients. The protocol was immunoSEQ multiplex PCR, while the TCRdb copy is restricted to in-frame clones and leaves out a portion. This table has roughly 86,000 clones, 85% to 95% appearing once. Material for sequencing was blood. Receptor source: a woman in her twenties or thirties in good health. CDR3s include the opening cysteine and the closing phenylalanine or tryptophan.

V gene	J gene	CDR3 protein
TRBV2	TRBJ1-1	CASSELSNTEAFF
TRBV7-6	TRBJ1-4	CASSPYREEKLFF
TRBV6-5	TRBJ1-3	CAAGSSGNTIYF
TRBV6-5	TRBJ2-2	CATPYRGVNTGELFF
TRBV7-8	TRBJ1-3	CASSPGTGPGNTIYF
TRBV11-3	TRBJ2-5	CASSLGLAGSEGETQYF
TRBV9	TRBJ2-1	CASSVGYGGASGNEQFF
TRBV7-3	TRBJ2-5	CASSLTGRAGLAKETQYF
TRBV10-3	TRBJ1-3	CAIRAPGQGALNTIYF
TRBV5-8	TRBJ2-7	CASSLAPLAGPYEQYF
TRBV7-9	TRBJ2-7	CASSLEAGEQYF
TRBV5-1	TRBJ2-7	CASSLEYGGSVLNEQYF
TRBV11-2	TRBJ1-3	CASSPLRVLSGNTIYF
TRBV7-8	TRBJ2-7	CASSLARDRASEQYF
TRBV28	TRBJ1-6	CASSLRAYNSPLHF
TRBV19	TRBJ1-1	CASSMGGQFEAFF